The rows below give T cell receptor beta chains drawn from one sample of a study of cytomegalovirus exposure and HLA in healthy donors. Only in-frame clones appear in the TCRdb table, and some are missing; sequencing was by immunoSEQ multiplex PCR. The sample consists of approximately 70,000 clones, over 75% of them appearing once. The specimen was PBMCs. All receptors come from a man aged 35 to 55 in good health and CMV-seronegative. Both conserved end residues are part of each CDR3. D genes are given only for firm matches. A clone size is listed for some rows: how often the clone was seen (once, few, many), or a class if it is expanded.

J gene	V gene	clone size	D gene	CDR3 DNA	CDR3 protein
TRBJ2-7	TRBV21-1	-	-	TGTGCCAGCAGCAAAGTAGGGACTAGCGGGGCCTACGAGCAGTACTTC	CASSKVGTSGAYEQYF
TRBJ1-1	TRBV5-1	-	-	TGCGCCAGCAGCTTAGGACAGACCCAGACCACTGAAGCTTTCTTT	CASSLGQTQTTEAFF
TRBJ1-1	TRBV27	-	TRBD1	TGTGCCAGCAGTTCCCGGGACAGGCCCCTCGAAGCTTTCTTT	CASSSRDRPLEAFF
TRBJ1-1	TRBV14	-	-	TGTGCCAGCAGCCAAGATCAGGGTTCCCGTCCTGAAGCTTTCTTT	CASSQDQGSRPEAFF
TRBJ2-7	TRBV29-1	-	-	TGCAGCGTTGAGGAAAGACAGGGGAGGGAGGGCCCCTCCTACGAGCAGTACTTC	CSVEERQGREGPSYEQYF
TRBJ2-2	TRBV28	-	TRBD2	TGTGCCAGCAGTTTCTTCGGGAGGGCTAACACCGGGGAGCTGTTTTTT	CASSFFGRANTGELFF
TRBJ1-1	TRBV29-1	-	TRBD1	TGCAGCGTGGACAGGGGGAACACTGAAGCTTTCTTT	CSVDRGNTEAFF
TRBJ2-2	TRBV2	few	-	TGTGCCAGCAGTGGAGCCGGGGAGCTGTTTTTT	CASSGAGELFF
TRBJ2-3	TRBV6-5	-	-	TGTGCCAGCAGTGACTCACGGGGGAGCACAGATACGCAGTATTTT	CASSDSRGSTDTQYF
TRBJ2-3	TRBV18	-	TRBD1	TGTGCCAGCTCACTGGTTTCGGGACAGGGGAACACAGATACGCAGTATTTT	CASSLVSGQGNTDTQYF
TRBJ1-1	TRBV2	-	TRBD1	TGTGCCAGCGGGACAGGGTATCCTGAAGCTTTCTTT	CASGTGYPEAFF
TRBJ2-3	TRBV2	-	TRBD2	TGTGCCAGCAACCGCGGCGGGGGGCGCACAGATACGCAGTATTTT	CASNRGGGRTDTQYF
TRBJ1-2	TRBV6-5	few	TRBD1	TGTGCCAGCAGTTACTGGGGACAGACTAACTATGGCTACACCTTC	CASSYWGQTNYGYTF
TRBJ2-7	TRBV7-9	-	TRBD1	TGTGCCAGCAGCATCGACAGGGTCGAGCAGTACTTC	CASSIDRVEQYF
TRBJ2-1	TRBV2	once	TRBD2	TGTGCCAGCACCGGGACTAGCGGGATCAGTGAGCAGTTCTTC	CASTGTSGISEQFF
TRBJ2-3	TRBV14	-	-	TGTGCCAGCAGCCAAGATTTGATAGCCAGCACAGATACGCAGTATTTT	CASSQDLIASTDTQYF
TRBJ2-2	TRBV5-1	-	-	TGCGCCAGCAGCTTGGTAATTAGCCAGACCGGGGAGCTGTTTTTT	CASSLVISQTGELFF
TRBJ1-2	TRBV15	-	TRBD1	TGTGCCACCAGCTCAGGGGGCGCTAACTATGGCTACACCTTC	CATSSGGANYGYTF
TRBJ2-2	TRBV19	-	-	TGTGCCAGTAGTGCGACCAGGGGGGCCGGGGAGCTGTTTTTT	CASSATRGAGELFF
TRBJ2-3	TRBV5-5	-	-	TGTGCCAGCAGCCTCCGCCCCCAGCGGGCAACCACAGATACGCAGTATTTT	CASSLRPQRATTDTQYF
TRBJ1-1	TRBV25-1	-	-	TGTGCCAGCAGTGACCCGGGTAGAATGAACACTGAAGCTTTCTTT	CASSDPGRMNTEAFF
TRBJ2-7	TRBV6-1	-	TRBD2	TGTGCCAGCAGGGCGACTAGCGGCCCTTCCTACGAGCAGTACTTC	CASRATSGPSYEQYF
TRBJ2-3	TRBV11-3	-	TRBD1	TGTGCCAGCAGCGGGACAGATAGCACAGATACGCAGTATTTT	CASSGTDSTDTQYF
TRBJ1-5	TRBV7-3	-	-	TGTGCCAGCAGCTTATCCCCAAATCAGCCCCAGCATTTT	CASSLSPNQPQHF
TRBJ1-1	TRBV19	-	TRBD1	TGTGCCAGTACCCCGACAGGGCAGAACACTGAAGCTTTCTTT	CASTPTGQNTEAFF
TRBJ1-5	TRBV4-1	-	-	TGCGCCAGCAGCCAAGGGGTGATCTTTGGCGGGACCAATCAGCCCCAGCATTTT	CASSQGVIFGGTNQPQHF
TRBJ1-2	TRBV28	-	TRBD1	TGTGCCAGCAGTTTTGACAGGGGGCCGAGAGACTATGGCTACACCTTC	CASSFDRGPRDYGYTF
TRBJ2-5	TRBV7-2	-	TRBD1	TGTGCCAGCAGCCCGCGCCACGACAGGGAAGAGACCCAGTACTTC	CASSPRHDREETQYF
TRBJ2-7	TRBV19	-	-	TGTGCCAGTAGCACTTGGGCAGGGTCCTACGAGCAGTACTTC	CASSTWAGSYEQYF
TRBJ2-5	TRBV10-1	-	-	TGCGCCAGCAGTGAAAGCGGTTCCGTAGGGACCCAGTACTTC	CASSESGSVGTQYF
TRBJ2-2	TRBV2	-	TRBD2	TGTGCCAGCAGTCTTACCCGGACTAGCGGGAGTTTTGCCGGGGAGCTGTTTTTT	CASSLTRTSGSFAGELFF
TRBJ2-5	TRBV27	once	TRBD2	TGTGCCAGCAGTTTAAGACTAGCCCAAGAGACCCAGTACTTC	CASSLRLAQETQYF
TRBJ2-1	TRBV5-4	-	TRBD1	TGTGCCAGCAGCTTGGCGGGACAGGGGGCTTACAATGAGCAGTTCTTC	CASSLAGQGAYNEQFF
TRBJ1-1	TRBV6-5	-	-	TGTGCCAGCAGTTACTCAGCGAACACTGAAGCTTTCTTT	CASSYSANTEAFF
TRBJ1-1	TRBV29-1	-	-	TGCAGCGTTGGACACACAGGGACGGTGAACACTGAAGCTTTCTTT	CSVGHTGTVNTEAFF
TRBJ2-7	TRBV11-2	-	-	TGTGCCAGCAGCGCCCTAAGCGGGCTCAACGAGCAGTACTTC	CASSALSGLNEQYF
TRBJ2-3	TRBV18	-	TRBD2	TGTGCCAGCTCACCACCGGGAGGGAGGGCCCCTGATACGCAGTATTTT	CASSPPGGRAPDTQYF
TRBJ2-3	TRBV11-3	-	TRBD2	TGTGCCAGCAGCCTTAGCGGGGACAGCACAGATACGCAGTATTTT	CASSLSGDSTDTQYF
TRBJ2-1	TRBV28	-	-	TGTGCCAGCAGTTCCCGATGGGGTAGCGGCTATGAGCAGTTCTTC	CASSSRWGSGYEQFF
TRBJ2-1	TRBV2	-	TRBD2	TGTGCCAGCAGTGATCAGTCTAGCGGGAGATTGTGGCAGTTCTTC	CASSDQSSGRLWQFF
TRBJ2-7	TRBV9	-	TRBD1	TGTGCCAGCAGCGTAGGGGTTTCGGGGACAGGCCTCTACGAGCAGTACTTC	CASSVGVSGTGLYEQYF